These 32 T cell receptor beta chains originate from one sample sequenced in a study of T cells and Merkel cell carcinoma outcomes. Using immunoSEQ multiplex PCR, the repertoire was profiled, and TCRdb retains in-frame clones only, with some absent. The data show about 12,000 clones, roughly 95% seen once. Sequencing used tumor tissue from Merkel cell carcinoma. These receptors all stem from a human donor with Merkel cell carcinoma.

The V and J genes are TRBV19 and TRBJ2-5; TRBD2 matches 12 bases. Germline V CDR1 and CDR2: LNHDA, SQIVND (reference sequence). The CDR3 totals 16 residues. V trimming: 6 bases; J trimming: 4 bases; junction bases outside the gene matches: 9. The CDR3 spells CASRAYPGLAGETQYF. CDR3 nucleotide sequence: TGTGCCAGTAGGGCTTACCCGGGACTAGCGGGAGAGACCCAGTACTTC.

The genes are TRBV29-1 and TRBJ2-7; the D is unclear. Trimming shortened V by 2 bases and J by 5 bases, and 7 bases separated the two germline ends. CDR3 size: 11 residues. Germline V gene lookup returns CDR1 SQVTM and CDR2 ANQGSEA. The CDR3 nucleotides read TGCAGCGTTGAAACCATTAACGAGCAGTACTTC. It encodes CSVETINEQYF.

In DNA form, the CDR3 reads TGTGCCAGCAGCTTGGATCAGGGGGCGCTGGGCTACACCTTC. Translating gives CASSLDQGALGYTF. This chain uses TRBV7-9 with TRBJ1-2; TRBD1 matches 8 bases. With 3 bases clipped from V and 8 bases from J, the junction kept 8 bases outside the gene matches. Germline CDR1 reads SEHNR; CDR2 reads FQNEAQ (reference sequence). This CDR3 region has 14 residues.

CDR3 nucleotides: TGCGCCAGCAGCTTGGAACAGGGAGGAAACACCATATATTTT. Translated: CASSLEQGGNTIYF. The V and J genes are TRBV5-1 and TRBJ1-3; D possibly corresponds to TRBD1 (6 bases). Germline values: CDR1 SGHRS, CDR2 YFSETQ. The CDR3 is 14 amino acids. The V end lost 0 bases, the J end lost 4 bases, and 8 bases lay between the germline ends.

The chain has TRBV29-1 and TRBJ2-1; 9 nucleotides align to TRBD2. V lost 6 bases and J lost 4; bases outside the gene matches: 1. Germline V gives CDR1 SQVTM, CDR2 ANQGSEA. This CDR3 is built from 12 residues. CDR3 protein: CSVLAGYNEQFF. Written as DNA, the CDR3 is TGCAGCGTACTAGCGGGTTACAATGAGCAGTTCTTC.

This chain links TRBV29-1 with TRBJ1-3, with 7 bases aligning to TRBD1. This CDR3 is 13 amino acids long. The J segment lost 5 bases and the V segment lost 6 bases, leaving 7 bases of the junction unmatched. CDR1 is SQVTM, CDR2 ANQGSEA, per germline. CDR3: CSVSRDSRNTIYF. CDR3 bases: TGCAGCGTATCCCGGGACAGTAGAAACACCATATATTTT.

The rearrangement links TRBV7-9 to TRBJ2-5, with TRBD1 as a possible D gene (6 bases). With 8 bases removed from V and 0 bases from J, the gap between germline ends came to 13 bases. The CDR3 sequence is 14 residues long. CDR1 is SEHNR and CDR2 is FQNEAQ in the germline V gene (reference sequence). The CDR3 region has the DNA TGTGCCAGCGGGGTTGGGACAAACCAAGAGACCCAGTACTTC. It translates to CASGVGTNQETQYF.

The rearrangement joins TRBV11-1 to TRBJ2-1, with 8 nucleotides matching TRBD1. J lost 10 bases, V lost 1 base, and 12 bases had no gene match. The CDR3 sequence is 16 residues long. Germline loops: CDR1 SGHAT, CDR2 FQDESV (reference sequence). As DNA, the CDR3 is TGTGCCAGCAGCTTAGGGTCGGGACAGGCTATCCAGGAGCAGTTCTTC. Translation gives CASSLGSGQAIQEQFF.

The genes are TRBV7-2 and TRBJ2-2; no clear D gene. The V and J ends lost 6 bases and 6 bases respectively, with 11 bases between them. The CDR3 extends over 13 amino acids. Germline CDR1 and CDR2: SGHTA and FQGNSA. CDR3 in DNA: TGTGCCAGCAGAGCCCACTACGCCGGGGAGCTGTTTTTT. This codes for CASRAHYAGELFF.

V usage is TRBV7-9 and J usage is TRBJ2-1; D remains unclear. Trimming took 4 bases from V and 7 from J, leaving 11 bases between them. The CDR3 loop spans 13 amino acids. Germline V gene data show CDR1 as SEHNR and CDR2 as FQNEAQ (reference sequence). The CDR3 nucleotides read TGTGCCAGCAGCTGGGCCGGAGCAAATGAGCAGTTCTTC. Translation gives CASSWAGANEQFF.

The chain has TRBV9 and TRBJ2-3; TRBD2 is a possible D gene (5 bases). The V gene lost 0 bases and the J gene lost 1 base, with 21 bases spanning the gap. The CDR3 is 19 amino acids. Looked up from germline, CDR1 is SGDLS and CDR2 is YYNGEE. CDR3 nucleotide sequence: TGTGCCAGCAGCGTAGTACCGGGGAATCCCGGGGTTGGCACAGATACGCAGTATTTT. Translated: CASSVVPGNPGVGTDTQYF.

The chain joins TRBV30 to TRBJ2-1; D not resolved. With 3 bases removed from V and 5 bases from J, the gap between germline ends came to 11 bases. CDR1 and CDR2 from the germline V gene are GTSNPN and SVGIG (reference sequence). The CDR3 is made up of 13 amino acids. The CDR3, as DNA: TGTGCCTGGAGCCAACACGTCAACAATGAGCAGTTCTTC. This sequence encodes CAWSQHVNNEQFF.

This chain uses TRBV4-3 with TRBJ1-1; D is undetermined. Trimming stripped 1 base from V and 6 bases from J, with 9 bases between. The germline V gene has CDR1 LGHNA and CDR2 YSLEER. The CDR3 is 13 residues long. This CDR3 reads CASSQVGSPEAFF. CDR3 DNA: TGCGCCAGCAGCCAAGTGGGGAGCCCTGAAGCTTTCTTT.

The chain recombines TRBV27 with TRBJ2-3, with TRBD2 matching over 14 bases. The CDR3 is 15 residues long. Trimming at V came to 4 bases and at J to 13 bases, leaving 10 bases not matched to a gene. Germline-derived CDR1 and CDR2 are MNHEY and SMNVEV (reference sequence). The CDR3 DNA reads TGTGCCAGCAGTTCGACTAGCGGGAGGGCCGGGAAGGAGTATTTT. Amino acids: CASSSTSGRAGKEYF.

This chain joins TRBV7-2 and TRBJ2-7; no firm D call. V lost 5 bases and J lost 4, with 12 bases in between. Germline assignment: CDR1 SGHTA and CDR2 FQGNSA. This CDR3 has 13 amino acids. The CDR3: CASSPTAVYEQYF. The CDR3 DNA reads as TGTGCCAGCAGCCCAACCGCGGTATACGAGCAGTACTTC.

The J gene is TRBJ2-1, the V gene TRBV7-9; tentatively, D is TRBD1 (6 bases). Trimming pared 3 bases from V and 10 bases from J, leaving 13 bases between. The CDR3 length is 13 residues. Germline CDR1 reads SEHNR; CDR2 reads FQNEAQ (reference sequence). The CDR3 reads CASSFGRGEEQFF. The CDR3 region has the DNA TGTGCCAGCAGCTTTGGCAGGGGTGAGGAGCAGTTCTTC.

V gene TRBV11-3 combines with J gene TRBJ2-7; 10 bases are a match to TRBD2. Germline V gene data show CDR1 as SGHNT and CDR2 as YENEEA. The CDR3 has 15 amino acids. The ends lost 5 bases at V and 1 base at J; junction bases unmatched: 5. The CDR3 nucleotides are TGTGCCAGCAGCCTAGGACTAGCGGCTTCCTACGAGCAGTACTTC. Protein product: CASSLGLAASYEQYF.

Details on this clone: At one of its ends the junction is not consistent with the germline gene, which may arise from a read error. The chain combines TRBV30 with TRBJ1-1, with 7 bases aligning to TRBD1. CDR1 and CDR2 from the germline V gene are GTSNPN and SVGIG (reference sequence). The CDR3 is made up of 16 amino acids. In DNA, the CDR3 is TGTGCCTGGGACCCCACACTGACAGGGTGGAGTACTGAAGTTTTCTTT. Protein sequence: CAWDPTLTGWSTEVFF.

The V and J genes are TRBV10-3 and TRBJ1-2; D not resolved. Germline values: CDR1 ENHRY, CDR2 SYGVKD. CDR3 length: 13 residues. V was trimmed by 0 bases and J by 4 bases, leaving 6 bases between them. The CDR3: CAISESSFYGYTF. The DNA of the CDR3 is TGTGCCATCAGTGAGTCGAGTTTCTATGGCTACACCTTC.

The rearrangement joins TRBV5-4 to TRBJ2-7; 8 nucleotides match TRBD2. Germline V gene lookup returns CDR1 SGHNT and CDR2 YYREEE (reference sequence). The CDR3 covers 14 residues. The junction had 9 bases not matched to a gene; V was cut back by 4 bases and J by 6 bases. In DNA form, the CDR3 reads TGTGCCAGCAGCGCCGGGGGGGGAGCGGGCGAGCAGTACTTC. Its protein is CASSAGGGAGEQYF.

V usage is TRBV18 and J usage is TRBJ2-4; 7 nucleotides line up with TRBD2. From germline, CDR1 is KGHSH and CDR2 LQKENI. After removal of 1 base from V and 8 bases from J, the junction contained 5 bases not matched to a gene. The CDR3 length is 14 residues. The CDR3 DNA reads TGTGCCAGCTCACCACAGGCTAGCGGAGACATTCAGTACTTC. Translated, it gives CASSPQASGDIQYF.

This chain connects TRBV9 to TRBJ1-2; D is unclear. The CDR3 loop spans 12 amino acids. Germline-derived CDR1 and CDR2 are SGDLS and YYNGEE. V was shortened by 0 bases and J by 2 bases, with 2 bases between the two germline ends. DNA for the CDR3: TGTGCCAGCAGCGTAGCCAACTATGGCTACACCTTC. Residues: CASSVANYGYTF.

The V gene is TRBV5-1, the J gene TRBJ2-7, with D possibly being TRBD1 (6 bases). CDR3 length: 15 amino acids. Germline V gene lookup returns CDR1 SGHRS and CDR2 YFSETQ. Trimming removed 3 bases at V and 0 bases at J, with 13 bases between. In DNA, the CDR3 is TGCGCCAGCAGCTCGGCCGGGACAAACTCCTACGAGCAGTACTTC. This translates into CASSSAGTNSYEQYF. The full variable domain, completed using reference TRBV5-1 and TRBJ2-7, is KAGVTQTPRYLIKTRGQQVTLSCSPISGHRSVSWYQQTPGQGLQFLFEYFSETQRNKGNFPGRFSGRQFSNSRSEMNVSTLELGDSALYLCASSSAGTNSYEQYFGPGTRLTVT.

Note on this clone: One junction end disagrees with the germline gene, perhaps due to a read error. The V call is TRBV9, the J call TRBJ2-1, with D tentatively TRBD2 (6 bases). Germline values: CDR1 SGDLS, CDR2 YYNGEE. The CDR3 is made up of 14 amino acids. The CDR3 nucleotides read TGTGCCAGCAGCCCCTCTAGCGCCTATAATGAGCAGTTCTTC. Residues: CASSPSSAYNEQFF.

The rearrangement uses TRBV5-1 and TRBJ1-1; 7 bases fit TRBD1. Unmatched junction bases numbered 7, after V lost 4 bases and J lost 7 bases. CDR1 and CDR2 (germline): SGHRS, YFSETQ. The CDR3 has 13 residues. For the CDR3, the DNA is TGCGCCAGCAGCCCGGGACAGCTTCTTGAAGCTTTCTTT. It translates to CASSPGQLLEAFF.

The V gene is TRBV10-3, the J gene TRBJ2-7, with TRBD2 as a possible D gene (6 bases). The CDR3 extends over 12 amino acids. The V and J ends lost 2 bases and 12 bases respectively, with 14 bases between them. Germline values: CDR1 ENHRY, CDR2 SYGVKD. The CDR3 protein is CAISEPSREVYF. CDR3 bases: TGTGCCATCAGTGAGCCTTCGAGGGAGGTGTACTTC.

CDR3 amino acids: CASSLLGQETQYF. The CDR3 nucleotides read TGTGCCAGCAGTTTATTAGGGCAAGAGACCCAGTACTTC. The genes are TRBV27 and TRBJ2-5; D remains ambiguous. The CDR3 consists of 13 residues. Germline CDR1 reads MNHEY; CDR2 reads SMNVEV (reference sequence). Trimming stripped 1 base from V and 2 bases from J, with 5 bases between.

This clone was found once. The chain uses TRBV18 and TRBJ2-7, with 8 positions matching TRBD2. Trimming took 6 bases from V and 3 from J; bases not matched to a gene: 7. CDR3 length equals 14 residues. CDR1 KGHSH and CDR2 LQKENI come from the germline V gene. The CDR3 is CASSRVSGSYEQYF. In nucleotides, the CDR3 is TGTGCCAGCTCCAGGGTAAGCGGGAGCTACGAGCAGTACTTC. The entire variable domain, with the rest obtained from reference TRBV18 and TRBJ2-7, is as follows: NAGVMQNPRHLVRRRGQEARLRCSPMKGHSHVYWYRQLPEEGLKFMVYLQKENIIDESGMPKERFSAEFPKEGPSILRIQQVVRGDSAAYFCASSRVSGSYEQYFGPGTRLTVT.

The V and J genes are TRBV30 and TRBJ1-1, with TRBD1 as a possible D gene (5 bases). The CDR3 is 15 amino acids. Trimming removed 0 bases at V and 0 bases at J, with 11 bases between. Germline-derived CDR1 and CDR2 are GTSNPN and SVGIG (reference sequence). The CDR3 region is CAWSVPAGMNTEAFF. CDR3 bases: TGTGCCTGGAGTGTACCCGCAGGGATGAACACTGAAGCTTTCTTT.

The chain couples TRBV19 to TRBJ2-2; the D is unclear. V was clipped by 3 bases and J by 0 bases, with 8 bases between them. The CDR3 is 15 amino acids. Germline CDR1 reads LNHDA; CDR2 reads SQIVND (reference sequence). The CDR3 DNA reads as TGTGCCAGTAGTATTGGACCGCCGAACACCGGGGAGCTGTTTTTT. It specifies CASSIGPPNTGELFF.

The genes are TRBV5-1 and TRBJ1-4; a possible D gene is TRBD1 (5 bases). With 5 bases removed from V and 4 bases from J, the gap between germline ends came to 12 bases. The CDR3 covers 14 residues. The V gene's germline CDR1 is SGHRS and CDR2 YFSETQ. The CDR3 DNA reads TGCGCCAGCAGAACGGGACTGAATAATGAAAAACTGTTTTTT. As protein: CASRTGLNNEKLFF.

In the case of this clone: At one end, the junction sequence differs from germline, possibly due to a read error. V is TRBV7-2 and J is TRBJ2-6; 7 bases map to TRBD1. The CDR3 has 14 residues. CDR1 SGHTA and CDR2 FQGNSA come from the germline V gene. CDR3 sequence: CASSSAGTVIFRTF. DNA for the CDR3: TGTGCTAGCAGCTCCGCCGGGACAGTGATCTTCCGAACTTTC.